A selection of T cell receptor beta chains follows, all from one sample in a study of vaccination effects on CD4 cells after COVID-19. Only in-frame clones appear in the TCRdb table, and some are missing; sequencing was by immunoSEQ multiplex PCR. The data show tens of thousands of clones, with more than 65% seen just once and 4.5% to 7% held by the top ten. No antigen has been identified for these receptors. The material was CD4+ T cells from PBMCs cultured with HIV peptides, obtained before COVID-19 vaccination. The receptors were sampled from a human donor who had a prior SARS-CoV-2 infection. Each CDR3 is given with its conserved first and last residue. D genes are given only for firm matches. The listing skips clone size in some rows; elsewhere it reads once, few, many or a size class.

clone size	J gene	V gene	D gene	CDR3 DNA	CDR3 protein
-	TRBJ2-1	TRBV2	TRBD2	TGTGCCAGCAGTGCGGAGCTAGCGGGAGACAATGAGCAGTTCTTC	CASSAELAGDNEQFF
-	TRBJ2-4	TRBV30	-	TGTGCCTGGAATCGAGGGTCGGAAAACATTCAGTACTTC	CAWNRGSENIQYF
-	TRBJ2-1	TRBV7-8	TRBD2	TGTGCCAGCAGCCGTCGTTGGGGGGTAAGAGGGACTAGCGGAAACAATGAGCAGTTCTTC	CASSRRWGVRGTSGNNEQFF
-	TRBJ1-4	TRBV27	-	TGTGCCAGCAGTTTATCGCTGGCTAATGAAAAACTGTTTTTT	CASSLSLANEKLFF
-	TRBJ2-7	TRBV7-2	-	TGTGCCAGCAGCCTGGTAAGAGTGGGATCCGAGCAGTACTTC	CASSLVRVGSEQYF
-	TRBJ1-5	TRBV10-3	TRBD1	TGTGCCATCAGTGGGACAGGGGGGGATGAGCCCCAGCATTTT	CAISGTGGDEPQHF
-	TRBJ2-1	TRBV2	-	TGTGCCAGCAGGTATCTCGGTGAGCAGTTCTTC	CASRYLGEQFF
few	TRBJ1-2	TRBV15	-	TGTGCCACCAGCAGAGAACGGCTGCCTAACTATGGCTACACCTTC	CATSRERLPNYGYTF
-	TRBJ2-7	TRBV6-5	TRBD1	TGTGCCAGCAGTTTGACCGGGACAGGGTCGAGGGAGCAGTACTTC	CASSLTGTGSREQYF
once	TRBJ1-1	TRBV18	-	TGTGCCAGCTCACTACTCGGGGGGATGAACACTGAAGCTTTCTTT	CASSLLGGMNTEAFF
-	TRBJ1-1	TRBV6-5	TRBD1	TGTGCCAGCAGTTACTCACCGGACAGGGGGAACACTGAAGCTTTCTTT	CASSYSPDRGNTEAFF
-	TRBJ2-2	TRBV7-2	-	TGTGCCAGCAGCTTAGCGTTCAGGAACACCGGGGAGCTGTTTTTT	CASSLAFRNTGELFF
-	TRBJ2-6	TRBV7-3	-	TGTGCCAGCAGCTTAATGGGGAATGGGGCCAACGTCCTGACTTTC	CASSLMGNGANVLTF
-	TRBJ2-2	TRBV6-6	-	TGTGCCAGCACCGGGCGGCGGAACACCGGGGAGCTGTTTTTT	CASTGRRNTGELFF
few	TRBJ2-4	TRBV5-8	TRBD1	TGTGCCAGCAGCTTGGACAGGGGGCGTGACATTCAGTACTTC	CASSLDRGRDIQYF
-	TRBJ1-1	TRBV12-3/TRBV12-4	TRBD1	TGTGCCAGCAGCTGGCAGGGGGGCACTGAAGCTTTCTTT	CASSWQGGTEAFF